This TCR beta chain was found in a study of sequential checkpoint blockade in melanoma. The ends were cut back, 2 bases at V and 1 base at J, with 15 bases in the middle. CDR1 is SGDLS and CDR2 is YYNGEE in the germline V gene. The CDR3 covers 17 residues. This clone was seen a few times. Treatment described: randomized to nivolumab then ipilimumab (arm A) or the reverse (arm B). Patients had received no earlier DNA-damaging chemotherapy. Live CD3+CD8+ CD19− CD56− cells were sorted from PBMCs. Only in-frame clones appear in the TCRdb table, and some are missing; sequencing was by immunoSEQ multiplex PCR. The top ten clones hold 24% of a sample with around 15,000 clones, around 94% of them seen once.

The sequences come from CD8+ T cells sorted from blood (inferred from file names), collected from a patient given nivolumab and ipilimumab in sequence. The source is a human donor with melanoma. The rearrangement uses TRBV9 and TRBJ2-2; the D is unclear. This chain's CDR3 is CASSVPVHAENTGELFF. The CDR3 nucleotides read TGTGCCAGCAGCGTCCCGGTACACGCGGAGAACACCGGGGAGCTGTTTTTT.